Each of the 14 T cell receptor beta chains below was sequenced from the same sample in a study of CD8 T cells in Susac syndrome. Random hexamers were used to reverse transcribe the RNA input (roughly 0.5 to 1 ug). TCRdb fed the immunoSEQ multiplex PCR reads into MiXCR, producing one record per CDR3 protein. This table holds about 200,000 distinct CDR3 sequences, just under 95% found once. The specimen was CD4+ T cells from PBMCs. The receptors derive from a human donor with multiple sclerosis.

The V gene is TRBV15, the J gene TRBJ1-1; D remains ambiguous. CDR1 is LNHNV, CDR2 YYDKDF, per germline (reference sequence). Trimming removed 3 bases from V and 7 bases from J, with 9 bases in between. There are 12 residues in the CDR3. The CDR3 reads CATSRDGFEAFF. The CDR3 coding sequence is TGTGCCACCAGCAGGGACGGGTTTGAAGCTTTCTTT.

The V and J genes are TRBV9 and TRBJ1-2; D is uncertain. The CDR3 is 15 residues long. Per germline, CDR1 SGDLS and CDR2 YYNGEE. V lost 0 bases and J lost 1, with 10 bases in between. As DNA, the CDR3 is TGTGCCAGCAGCGTAGCCCCGGGCGGTAACTATGGCTACACCTTC. Translating gives CASSVAPGGNYGYTF.

The chain links TRBV3-1 to TRBJ1-2, with 7 bases that match TRBD1. V lost 3 bases and J lost 2; bases outside the gene matches: 3. CDR1 LGHDT and CDR2 YNNKEL come from the germline V gene (reference sequence). There are 14 residues in the CDR3. The CDR3: CASSQPGQNYGYTF. The CDR3 coding sequence is TGTGCCAGCAGCCAGCCGGGACAGAACTATGGCTACACCTTC. Full variable domain (missing parts from reference TRBV3-1 and TRBJ1-2): DTAVSQTPKYLVTQMGNDKSIKCEQNLGHDTMYWYKQDSKKFLKIMFSYNNKELIINETVPNRFSPKSPDKAHLNLHINSLELGDSAVYFCASSQPGQNYGYTFGSGTRLTVV.

This chain joins TRBV6-5 and TRBJ1-2; tentative D call: TRBD1 (5 bases). Trimming left V 6 bases short and J 3 bases short, with 17 bases between. The V gene's germline CDR1 is MNHEY and CDR2 SVGAGI. CDR3 length equals 15 residues. This CDR3 is CASSSPRLGDYGYTF. The CDR3 DNA is TGTGCCAGCAGCTCCCCTCGCCTGGGGGACTATGGCTACACCTTC.

The chain couples TRBV11-1 to TRBJ2-1; no reliable D call. Trimming stripped 0 bases from V and 0 bases from J, with 6 bases between. CDR3 size: 15 residues. The germline gives CDR1 SGHAT, CDR2 FQDESV (reference sequence). CDR3 nucleotide sequence: TGTGCCAGCAGCTTAGCGGGTATCTCCTACAATGAGCAGTTCTTC. Amino acid sequence: CASSLAGISYNEQFF.

The chain combines TRBV15 with TRBJ1-2; D is perhaps TRBD1 (5 bases). The CDR3 contains 13 residues. V was pared by 1 base and J by 8 bases, with 11 bases between. In germline, CDR1 is LNHNV, CDR2 YYDKDF (reference sequence). In DNA, the CDR3 is TGTGCCACCAGCAGAGGGGGGGTGCGCGGCTACACCTTC. Translating it yields CATSRGGVRGYTF.

This chain joins TRBV20-1 and TRBJ1-1; tentative D call: TRBD1 (6 bases). Trimming cost V 7 bases and J 3 bases, with 18 bases left between them. CDR3 length: 14 residues. Germline loops: CDR1 DFQATT, CDR2 SNEGSKA (reference sequence). This CDR3 is CSVREGGSHTEAFF. Written as DNA, the CDR3 is TGCAGTGTCAGAGAGGGGGGGTCACACACTGAAGCTTTCTTT.

This clonotype was detected a few times. The chain joins TRBV29-1 to TRBJ1-5, with TRBD1 identical over 8 bases. Germline V gene lookup returns CDR1 SQVTM and CDR2 ANQGSEA. This CDR3 region has 13 residues. Trimming cost V 4 bases and J 6 bases; bases outside gene matches: 5. Here the CDR3 reads CSVGQGAGQPQHF. DNA of the CDR3: TGCAGCGTTGGGCAGGGGGCAGGTCAGCCCCAGCATTTT. The variable domain in full, completed from reference TRBV29-1 and TRBJ1-5, reads SAVISQKPSRDICQRGTSLTIQCQVDSQVTMMFWYRQQPGQSLTLIATANQGSEATYESGFVIDKFPISRPNLTFSTLTVSNMSPEDSSIYLCSVGQGAGQPQHFGDGTRLSIL.

The V and J genes are TRBV11-2 and TRBJ2-1, with 8 bases that match TRBD2. The CDR3 spans 16 residues. The germline CDR1 and CDR2 sequences are SGHAT and FQNNGV. V trimming: 1 base; J trimming: 7 bases; junction bases outside the gene matches: 9. CDR3 residues: CASSLGDSGGRNEQFF. The CDR3 DNA sequence: TGTGCCAGCAGCTTAGGTGATTCGGGGGGGAGGAATGAGCAGTTCTTC. The variable domain in full, completed from reference TRBV11-2 and TRBJ2-1, reads EAGVAQSPRYKIIEKRQSVAFWCNPISGHATLYWYQQILGQGPKLLIQFQNNGVVDDSQLPKDRFSAERLKGVDSTLKIQPAKLEDSAVYLCASSLGDSGGRNEQFFGPGTRLTVL.

Turning to this clonotype: Sequence at one end of the junction differs from germline and may be a read error. The chain has TRBV12-3 or TRBV12-4 and TRBJ2-5; tentatively, D is TRBD1 (5 bases). The CDR3 runs to 14 residues. The CDR3 is CASNLRGAGETQYF. The CDR3 DNA reads TGTGCCAGCAATTTAAGGGGCGCAGGAGAGACCCAGTACTTC.

The gene calls are TRBV7-8 and TRBJ2-1; a weak D match, TRBD2 (5 bases). The ends were cut back, 4 bases at V and 9 bases at J, with 16 bases in the middle. CDR3 length: 14 residues. Per germline, CDR1 SGHVS and CDR2 FQNEAQ. The CDR3 protein is CASSSRRGGGEQFF. The DNA of the CDR3 is TGTGCCAGCAGCTCACGACGTGGTGGAGGTGAGCAGTTCTTC.

The V gene is TRBV9, the J gene TRBJ1-4, with unresolved D. The CDR3 has 13 amino acids. Germline assignment: CDR1 SGDLS and CDR2 YYNGEE. V lost 4 bases and J lost 3, with 7 bases in between. CDR3 in amino acids: CASSPPSNEKLFF. CDR3 nucleotide sequence: TGTGCCAGCAGCCCCCCGTCTAATGAAAAACTGTTTTTT.

The chain carries TRBV14 and TRBJ1-2; D is undetermined. Trimming shortened V by 3 bases and J by 6 bases, and 11 bases separated the two germline ends. CDR1 is SGHDN, CDR2 FVKESK, per germline. CDR3 size: 13 residues. In DNA form, the CDR3 reads TGTGCCAGCAGCCATTCATATTCCCATGGCTACACCTTC. It encodes CASSHSYSHGYTF.

The V call is TRBV5-1, the J call TRBJ2-5, with 7 nucleotides matching TRBD2. V shed 2 bases and J 5 bases; nucleotides not matched to a gene: 9. CDR3 size: 15 residues. Germline V CDR1 and CDR2: SGHRS, YFSETQ. The CDR3 is CASSFLADRGETQYF. CDR3 sequence (DNA): TGCGCCAGCAGCTTCCTAGCGGATCGAGGGGAGACCCAGTACTTC.